This T cell receptor beta chain originates from a study of beta chain features in type 1 diabetes. Broader study findings: Across patients, naive, central memory and Treg TCRB repertoires exhibited apparently greater similarity than was observed across healthy donors.

In germline, CDR1 is LNHDA, CDR2 SQIVND (reference sequence). There are 16 residues in the CDR3. J lost 1 base, V lost 4 bases, and 4 bases had no gene match. What was sequenced were expressed TCRB transcripts, since all of the isolated RNA had been reverse transcribed. Assay: immunoSEQ multiplex PCR; the TCRdb copy retains only in-frame clones and omits some. The repertoire holds about 400,000 clones, with 10% to 15% as singletons. In regard to this clone: As yet, its antigen is unknown.

The sample taken for sequencing was naive CD4+ T cells from blood. This receptor was obtained from a man between 18 and 35 years old in good health. This sequence joins TRBV19 and TRBJ2-3; 11 nucleotides match TRBD2. The chain's CDR3 is CASSSSGRAGTDTQYF. The CDR3 region has the DNA TGTGCCAGTAGTAGTAGCGGGAGGGCCGGCACAGATACGCAGTATTTT.